This section outlines one T cell receptor (beta chain) sequence together with its context. This clonotype has more than one count but fewer than ten. Its recognized antigen is unknown. Base qualities are missing; no much larger clone stands one base away. The CDR3 runs 13 amino acids, cysteine and phenylalanine included. Just the 39-base CDR3 DNA is kept, in frame starting at base 1. Trimming removed 7 bases from V and 2 bases from J; the gene matches leave 3 bases unexplained. For CDR1 and CDR2, the germline V gene (reference sequence) lists LNHDA and SQIVND. These data are taken from a study of T cells in Graves' hyperthyroidism and ophthalmopathy (dated 2019 in TCRdb). For the wider study: Peripheral blood samples were taken at initial diagnosis, before any treatment was given. The approximately 98 discovery patients were randomly divided into training and test sets at a 7:3 ratio. To identify distinguishing TCR V-J signatures, a discovery cohort of about 100 patients was used, comprising 40 to 45 with Graves' ophthalmopathy and around 57 with stable Graves' hyperthyroidism. In six Graves' hyperthyroidism patients, the study also compared T-cell repertoires from thyroid tissue with T-cell repertoires from blood. The paper reports TCR Vbeta CDR3 sequencing of more than 120 peripheral blood samples: under 45 ophthalmopathy, fewer than 85 hyperthyroidism and about 17 progressor patients. Prospective prediction of ophthalmopathy was tested in an independent validation cohort consisting of fewer than 20 hyperthyroidism patients and over 15 patients who later progressed to ophthalmopathy. Following sampling, methimazole starting at 30 mg daily was given to hyperthyroidism patients, and high-dose intravenous methylprednisolone was given to ophthalmopathy patients. Overall study results and their limits: A model built on a 13 V-J signature distinguished ophthalmopathy from stable hyperthyroidism, reaching roughly 88% sensitivity and approximately 83% specificity in cross-validation and 80%/75% in testing. In validation, progression to ophthalmopathy was predicted by the model with 70.59% sensitivity and 72.22% specificity, a median of roughly 6.4 months before onset. Blood samples also contained most of the expanded thyroid clonotypes (frequency above 0.001), which suggests that blood repertoires may reflect thyroid immune responses. No statistical method was used to set the sample size in advance, and investigators knew the group allocation.

Amplification of TCR beta CDR3 regions was carried out from RNA transcripts. The TCR CDR3 was subjected to a first round of RT-PCR using the HTBI primer set and the Qiagen OneStep RT-PCR kit. A second multiplex PCR round built the libraries, followed by size selection and purification. Paired-end sequencing of the libraries was performed with 100 bp reads on an Illumina HiSeq2000. Under the source paper's analysis protocol: Raw data were processed with SOAPnuke, discarding reads with adapters, uncalled bases, mean Phred below 15, or no exact constant-primer or identifier match. COPE v1.2.5 was used to merge high-quality paired reads, and clonotypes were defined as unique nucleotide sequences. MiTCR v1.1 was used to align clonotypes to the IMGT TRBV, TRBD and TRBJ reference segments. Analysis was restricted to V-J combinations with a frequency above 0.0001, which covered roughly 99% of repertoires. The TCS score was defined as F50 (clonal expansion) divided by E x V (chaos), with BLOSUM62-based TCRdist calculated between CDR3 peptides within each V-J. Welch's t-statistics and random forest reduced 500 to 650 V-J features to roughly 13, which were used in a naive Bayes classifier (R e1071). TCRdb trimmed the raw reads at Q25, called clones with MiXCR and kept productive beta chains. Duplicate CDR3 protein sequences are folded into a single record with the most common DNA and genes. The V and J calls and clone size are TCRdb's, not the authors'. Counted in this sample were about 380,000 distinct CDR3 sequences; about 15% of them appeared once. Of the sample, 9.5% to 12% is held by the ten largest clones.

Stable Graves' hyperthyroidism was defined as the absence of progression to ophthalmopathy over 18 months of follow-up. Hyperthyroidism patients were aged 18 to 65 years and newly diagnosed, with disease duration of less than 2 months. Patients with uncontrolled infections, other autoimmune diseases, pregnancy or lactation were excluded. Diagnoses were based on clinical symptoms, serum thyroxine and TRAb, thyroid ultrasound and orbital computed tomography. PBMCs were isolated from roughly 10 ml of fresh peripheral blood by Ficoll-Paque density gradient centrifugation. Total RNA was extracted using Trizol reagent, and RNA quality was assessed on an Agilent 2100 Bioanalyzer.

This receptor chain uses TRBV19 and TRBJ1-2, with 8 middle bases fitting TRBD1. Sequencing input: blood. The receptor was isolated from a woman aged 60-75 years with Graves' hyperthyroidism. The CDR3 corresponds to CASTRDRNYGYTF. The DNA reads TGTGCCAGTACCCGGGACAGGAACTATGGCTACACCTTC. Where the CDR3 stops, the reference TRBV19 and TRBJ1-2 genes take over; the full variable domain is DGGITQSPKYLFRKEGQNVTLSCEQNLNHDAMYWYRQDPGQGLRLIYYSQIVNDFQKGDIAEGYSVSREKKESFPLTVTSAQKNPTAFYLCASTRDRNYGYTFGSGTRLTVV.